This T cell receptor beta chain was identified during a study of stem cell transplantation in POMP-related autoinflammatory disease (dated by TCRdb to about 2021). Study-wide context: According to the study's hypothesis, the TRB repertoire gets skewed because defective thymoproteasomes impair MHC class I-dependent CD8+ T-cell differentiation and positive selection. After transplant, DNA chimerism analysis showed 100% donor engraftment of neutrophils and platelets through one year. High-throughput TRB sequencing assessed how POMP deficiency affects T-cell receptor beta repertoire diversity and CDR3 characteristics. Prior to transplant, the patients had CD4+ naive T-cell skewing, low CD8+ T-cell proportions, and decreased T-cell cytokine secretion. Here is what the overall study found, with its caveats: A trend toward lower TRB diversity and higher clonality was observed in PRAID patients across all analyzed T-cell subsets. In PRAID patients, the trend toward lower diversity and increased clonality reached statistical significance only for regulatory T cells. The number of unique TRB V-J gene pairings in PRAID patients was restricted.

The time point label, read with the paper, signifies: after hematopoietic stem cell transplant. PRAID was marked by prominent immunodeficiency together with autoinflammation. Prior to TRB sequencing, T-cell subsets (conventional T cells, CD8+ T cells, regulatory T cells, T follicular helper cells) were sorted. This clone came up a few times. Its recognized antigen is unknown. The sample holds no much larger clone one base away, and base qualities are not on file. Library preparation used the immunoSEQ multiplex PCR assay. Concerning the study's data processing: Shannon entropy, which accounts for clonal size distribution, was used to quantify repertoire diversity. The Gini-Simpson index (Simpson_1-D) was used to measure inequality in clonotype distribution. TCRdb's version of the immuneACCESS table is confined to in-frame rearrangements and falls short of the full clone set. An unresolved V gene accounts for under half of the shortfall where checked; the remainder is of unknown origin. Clonal size and the V and J genes are those of that table, whereas D and trimming came from the DNA. Within this sample are about 68,000 clones, with approximately 91% of them counted one time only. Of the sample, about 0.7% falls within the top ten clones.

The CDR3 numbers 13 residues from cysteine through phenylalanine. Kept here is only the CDR3 DNA, which spans 39 bases and is read in frame from base 1. For CDR1 and CDR2, the germline V gene lists SGHDT and YYEEEE. The junction shows trimming of 0 bases on V and 7 bases on J, plus 5 bases between the germline ends. The chain links TRBV5-6 with TRBJ1-6, with the identity of the D gene unclear. This TCR came from a human patient with POMP-related autoinflammation and immune dysregulation (PRAID). It is possible that, after a transplant, some T cells come from the graft donor. The specimen was CD4+ T cells from PBMCs, collected after stem cell transplantation. Read as DNA, the sequence is TGTGCCAGCAGCTTGGACCGGAATTCACCCCTCCACTTT. It specifies CASSLDRNSPLHF.